The text below deals with one T cell receptor (beta chain). The data stem from a study of blood T cell repertoires in COVID-19. Here immunoSEQ multiplex PCR was the method, and the copy in TCRdb shows in-frame clones only, minus some. The repertoire consists of 300,000 or so clones, with about 90% occurring once and the leading ten covering under 7.5%. The clonotype was recovered from a man younger than 35 who had recovered from COVID-19. Specimen: peripheral blood.

This chain's CDR3 is CASSPGGLYEQYF. The CDR3 nucleotides are TGTGCCAGCAGCCCGGGGGGGTTGTACGAGCAGTACTTC. This chain joins TRBV6-2 or TRBV6-3 and TRBJ2-7; 8 bases align to TRBD2. Germline CDR1 and CDR2: MNHEY and SVGEGT. The CDR3 contains 13 residues. V dropped 6 bases and J dropped 4; count of bases not matched to a gene: 5.